This entry concerns a single T cell receptor (beta chain). This sample was included in a study of blood T cell repertoires in COVID-19. TCRdb's copy holds only in-frame clones and misses some; the assay was immunoSEQ multiplex PCR. Counted here are roughly 230,000 clones, roughly 89% occurring once; the ten biggest clones make up approximately 4.6%. This sequence originates from a woman aged 40 to 50 who had recovered from COVID-19. The source material was peripheral blood.

This chain's CDR3 is CAINSNRGNTEAFF. The CDR3 DNA reads as TGTGCCATCAACAGTAACAGGGGGAACACTGAAGCTTTCTTT. The V and J genes are TRBV10-3 and TRBJ1-1; 7 bases match TRBD1. V trimming: 7 bases; J trimming: 1 base; junction bases outside the gene matches: 6. The CDR3 extends over 14 amino acids. The germline CDR1 and CDR2 sequences are ENHRY and SYGVKD.